The source of this T cell receptor beta chain is a study of long-term antiretroviral therapy in people with HIV. Study as a whole: The immediate-ART recommendation dates to 2015, and the earliest samples predate it by about a decade. Study-wide points: Patients on ART gained diversity, which nonetheless stayed below transplant donor controls.

All participants with HIV were treated in the United States. Researchers ran immunoSEQ v3.0 at survey level. This table comes from immunoSEQ multiplex PCR, and its TCRdb copy is limited to in-frame clones, with some not included. The table shows 30,000 to 35,000 clones, with approximately 83% occurring only once. Worth noting for this clone: Antigen: not known.

V was clipped by 5 bases and J by 5 bases, with 14 bases between them. From germline, CDR1 is SGHTA and CDR2 FQGNSA. The CDR3 spans 14 residues. The specimen comprised unsorted PBMCs, sampled 0.4 years before starting antiretroviral therapy. The rearrangement joins TRBV7-2 to TRBJ2-3, with TRBD2 as a possible D gene (6 bases). This TCR came from a man aged 18-30 years with HIV. CDR3 protein: CASSPGEAQDTQYF. DNA of the CDR3: TGTGCCAGCAGCCCCGGGGAGGCTCAAGATACGCAGTATTTT.